A selection of T cell receptor beta chains follows, all from one sample in a study of cytomegalovirus exposure and HLA in healthy donors. Using immunoSEQ multiplex PCR, the repertoire was profiled, and TCRdb retains in-frame clones only, with some absent. The data show about 150,000 clones, around two thirds seen once. The sequenced sample was PBMCs. The receptors originated from a man aged 25 to 40 in good health and CMV-seropositive. Both conserved end residues are part of each CDR3. The D gene is left open where the match is weak. Expanded clones get a size class; other rows say once, few or many, or leave the size out.

NA 13 TRBJ1-6 NA TRBV9 CASSVEQNSPLHF TGTGCCAGCAGCGTAGAACAGAATTCACCCCTCCACTTT
TRBD2 15 TRBJ2-7 NA TRBV28 CASSLFGRVNYEQYF TGTGCCAGCAGTTTATTTGGGAGGGTGAACTACGAGCAGTACTTC
NA 14 TRBJ2-1 NA TRBV14 CASSRASSYNEQFF TGTGCCAGCAGCCGAGCTAGCAGCTACAATGAGCAGTTCTTC
NA 17 TRBJ1-5 once TRBV30 CAWSFSRTGNSNQPQHF TGTGCCTGGAGTTTCTCCCGGACTGGTAATAGCAATCAGCCCCAGCATTTT
NA 15 TRBJ2-3 NA TRBV18 CASSPRAGNTDTQYF TGTGCCAGCTCACCACGGGCAGGGAACACAGATACGCAGTATTTT
TRBD1 13 TRBJ1-2 NA TRBV19 CASKTGGFYGYTF TGTGCCAGTAAAACAGGGGGTTTCTATGGCTACACCTTC
NA 14 TRBJ2-4 few TRBV5-4 CASSLGRQRDIQYF TGTGCCAGCAGCTTGGGACGGCAGAGGGACATTCAGTACTTC
TRBD2 16 TRBJ2-2 NA TRBV19 CASSPGLAGGTGELFF TGTGCCAGTAGTCCGGGGCTAGCGGGGGGCACCGGGGAGCTGTTTTTT
NA 15 TRBJ1-5 few TRBV19 CASSQGQYSNQPQHF TGTGCCAGTAGTCAGGGTCAGTATAGCAATCAGCCCCAGCATTTT
TRBD2 15 TRBJ2-3 NA TRBV7-9 CASSLGTSGRRTQYF TGTGCCAGCAGCTTAGGTACTAGCGGCCGGAGGACGCAGTATTTT
NA 19 TRBJ2-7 NA TRBV18 CASSSSHGATGTQFYEQYF TGTGCCAGCTCATCCTCCCACGGGGCAACCGGGACACAATTCTACGAGCAGTACTTC
TRBD2 15 TRBJ2-1 NA TRBV7-8 CASSLGAGAYNEQFF TGTGCCAGCAGCTTAGGGGCGGGAGCCTACAATGAGCAGTTCTTC
NA 15 TRBJ1-3 NA TRBV4-1 CASRPRGAPGNTIYF TGCGCCAGCAGGCCCAGGGGCGCCCCCGGAAACACCATATATTTT
TRBD1 19 TRBJ2-4 NA TRBV5-1 CASSPNILQGAPPKNIQYF TGCGCCAGCAGCCCAAACATTCTACAGGGGGCGCCCCCCAAAAACATTCAGTACTTC
NA 15 TRBJ2-2 NA TRBV11-3 CASSLETIFTGELFF TGTGCCAGCAGCTTAGAGACTATTTTCACCGGGGAGCTGTTTTTT
NA 15 TRBJ1-5 once TRBV6-5 CASSLDSGSNQPQHF TGTGCCAGCAGTCTAGACTCGGGGAGCAATCAGCCCCAGCATTTT
NA 13 TRBJ2-5 NA TRBV2 CASSTTSQETQYF TGTGCCAGCAGTACGACATCACAAGAGACCCAGTACTTC
NA 15 TRBJ2-7 NA TRBV5-4 CASSIGAGDSYEQYF TGTGCCAGCAGCATAGGGGCAGGGGATTCCTACGAGCAGTACTTC
NA 14 TRBJ2-5 NA TRBV9 CASSVVDSWETQYF TGTGCCAGCAGCGTAGTGGACTCCTGGGAGACCCAGTACTTC
TRBD1 15 TRBJ2-7 NA TRBV5-1 CASSVRGTGVGEQYF TGCGCCAGCAGCGTGCGAGGGACAGGGGTTGGCGAGCAGTACTTC
TRBD1 15 TRBJ1-5 once TRBV28 CASRETGGAGQPQHF TGTGCCAGCAGAGAAACAGGGGGCGCAGGTCAGCCCCAGCATTTT
NA 14 TRBJ1-1 NA TRBV2 CASSVEQMNTEAFF TGTGCCAGCAGTGTAGAACAGATGAACACTGAAGCTTTCTTT
NA 15 TRBJ1-2 NA TRBV10-3 CATSGSLDTNYGYTF TGTGCCACCTCCGGGAGCCTAGATACTAACTATGGCTACACCTTC
TRBD1 18 TRBJ1-6 once TRBV9 CASSVAQGEATKNSPLHF TGTGCCAGCAGCGTAGCTCAGGGGGAGGCGACGAAGAATTCACCCCTCCACTTT
TRBD2 15 TRBJ2-7 few TRBV6-1 CASRLGLALLYEQYF TGTGCCAGCCGACTGGGACTAGCGCTCCTCTACGAGCAGTACTTC
NA 15 TRBJ2-7 NA TRBV9 CASSVDNRVTYEQYF TGTGCCAGCAGCGTAGACAACAGGGTAACCTACGAGCAGTACTTC
TRBD2 15 TRBJ2-5 once TRBV5-1 CASSLSSRGGETQYF TGCGCCAGCAGCTTGTCAAGCCGGGGGGGAGAGACCCAGTACTTC
NA 14 TRBJ1-6 NA TRBV27 CASSFSGVGSPLHF TGTGCCAGCAGTTTCTCAGGGGTAGGATCACCCCTCCACTTT
NA 13 TRBJ2-1 NA TRBV6-5 CASCLTWGNEQFF TGTGCCAGCTGCCTCACGTGGGGCAACGAGCAGTTCTTC
NA 15 TRBJ1-1 once TRBV11-3 CASSQARWTGTEAFF TGTGCCAGCAGCCAAGCCCGCTGGACGGGGACTGAAGCTTTCTTT
TRBD1 14 TRBJ2-7 NA TRBV29-1 CSVKTGTGATEQYF TGCAGCGTTAAAACCGGGACAGGGGCGACCGAGCAGTACTTC